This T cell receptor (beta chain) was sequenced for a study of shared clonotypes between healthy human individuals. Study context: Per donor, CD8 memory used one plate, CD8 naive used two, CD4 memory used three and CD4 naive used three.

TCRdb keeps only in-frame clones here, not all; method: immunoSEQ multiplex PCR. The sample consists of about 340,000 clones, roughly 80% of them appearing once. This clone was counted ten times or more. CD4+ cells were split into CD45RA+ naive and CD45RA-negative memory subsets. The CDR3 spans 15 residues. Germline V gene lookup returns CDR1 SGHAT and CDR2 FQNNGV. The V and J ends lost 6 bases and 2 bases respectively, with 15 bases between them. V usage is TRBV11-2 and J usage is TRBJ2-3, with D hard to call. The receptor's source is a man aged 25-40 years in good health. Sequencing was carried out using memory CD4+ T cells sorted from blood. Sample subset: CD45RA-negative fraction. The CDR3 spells CASRATLRTTDTQYF. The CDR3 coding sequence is TGTGCCAGCAGGGCTACCCTCAGGACCACAGATACGCAGTATTTT. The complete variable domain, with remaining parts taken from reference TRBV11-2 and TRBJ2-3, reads EAGVAQSPRYKIIEKRQSVAFWCNPISGHATLYWYQQILGQGPKLLIQFQNNGVVDDSQLPKDRFSAERLKGVDSTLKIQPAKLEDSAVYLCASRATLRTTDTQYFGPGTRLTVL.